This TCR beta chain emerged from a study of graft-versus-host responses after intestinal transplantation (dated by TCRdb to about 2021). Regarding the research as a whole: The transplants that recipients got were multivisceral, liver-intestinal, or isolated intestinal. A cohort of fewer than 25 intestinal transplant recipients, including one retransplant, was enrolled, and 3 patients lacking pretransplant specimens were excluded. Rather than being sequenced by the commercial service, samples from a few later patients were sequenced in-house on an Illumina MiSeq and processed with MiXCR. Donor T cell macrochimerism was defined as a peak of at least 4% donor T cells among recipient peripheral blood mononuclear cells. Bulk TCR-beta CDR3 sequencing was used to track graft-versus-host and host-versus-graft alloreactive T cell clones in the graft, circulation and bone marrow after intestinal transplantation. Anti-thymocyte globulin induction was given to all recipients, followed by maintenance tacrolimus and steroids for approximately three years. To identify alloreactive clones, pre-transplant mixed lymphocyte reaction products were sequenced and compared with unstimulated pre-transplant donor and recipient T cells.

Library construction relied on the immunoSEQ multiplex PCR assay. For most patients, genomic DNA was isolated with the Qiagen DNeasy Blood and Tissue Kit and sent frozen to Adaptive Biotechnologies for TCR sequencing. For most patients, genomic DNA was subjected to high-throughput TCR-beta CDR3 sequencing by Adaptive Biotechnologies. Turning to the authors' computational methods: Adaptive's ImmunoSEQ software supplied the TCR sequencing data for more than 15 patients, while MiXCR and VDJtools were used to process a few other patients. To correct CD4 versus CD8 sorting errors, any sequence found in both subsets at a frequency ratio below 5:1 was removed. CDR3 nucleotide sequences shared by donor and recipient were removed because the origin of these sequences could not be assigned. To be classed as alloreactive, a clone needed at least 2-fold expansion over unstimulated cells and a minimum CFSE-low frequency of 0.002% (template counts) or 0.001% (read counts). Mappable clones were those detected in sequenced pre-transplant spleen, lymph node, or MLR CFSE-low populations of the donor or recipient. The cumulative frequency of alloreactive clones was calculated as a percentage of all sequences, weighted by copy number. In its TCRdb copy, this immuneACCESS table keeps in-frame sequences only and misses some clones. Where compared with another copy, unresolved V genes explain less than half of these, and the others have no known cause. V and J calls and clone size are given by that table; D and trimming were obtained from the DNA. A total of about 59,000 clones appear in this sample, almost 95% of them only once. The top ten clonotypes cover around 0.4% of the sample.

As regards this clone: The antigen it recognizes is unknown. No per-base quality is available; no much larger clone lies one base away.

From cysteine to phenylalanine, the CDR3 is 12 amino acids long. Left in the record is the CDR3 DNA by itself, 36 bases read in frame from the first base. V and J are truncated by 6 bases and 4 bases respectively, leaving an intervening sequence of 10 bases. CDR1 SNHLY and CDR2 FYNNEI were looked up in the germline V gene. The label giving this sample's time point can be read as: cells obtained before transplantation from donor or recipient. CD3+CD4+ and CD3+CD8+ populations were FACS-sorted from unstimulated pre-transplant donor and recipient cells taken from spleen or lymph nodes. Broader findings and caveats from the paper: High GvH to HvG T cell clonal ratios were observed in the allografts of patients with donor T cell macrochimerism. Early after transplant, declines in HvG clones were associated with peak levels of circulating GvH clones. GvH clones were detected in recipient bone marrow, and some of these GvH clones were observed earlier in ileal mucosa or blood, consistent with an intestinal mucosal origin. The conclusions were limited by the relatively low number and heterogeneity of the intestinal transplant patients.

The source was unstimulated CD4+ T cells sorted from spleen or lymph node cells, collected before transplant. This TCR came from a human donor who was the organ donor for an intestinal transplant. Here the chain combines TRBV2 and TRBJ2-7; matching of 7 bases hints at TRBD2 as the D gene. At the DNA level, the sequence is TGTGCCAGCAGGGGGGGGCGTTACGAGCAGTACTTC. Translated, it gives CASRGGRYEQYF.